This T cell receptor beta chain was recovered during a study of T cells in tumors and immune-related adverse events (dated by TCRdb to about 2021). CDR1 and CDR2 were assigned from the germline V gene as SNHLY and FYNNEI. Trimmed from V: 3 bases; trimmed from J: 0 bases; junction bases lacking a gene match: 4. The CDR3 numbers 15 residues from cysteine through phenylalanine. The DNA shown is the 45-base CDR3, in frame from base 1. The TCR beta locus was amplified and sequenced with the immunoSEQ assay, yielding bulk TCR Vbeta CDR3 data. The study's processing was this. CDR3s were excluded if they were non-productive, were shorter than 7 amino acids, or did not start with C or end with F/W. Analysis was restricted to specimens with at least 1000 reads, and clonotypes were defined at the amino acid level. To compute clonality, Pielou's evenness was subtracted from 1. To equalize library sizes, abundance-weighted random subsampling with replacement was performed and repeated 100 times so that 95% confidence intervals could be reported. Repertoire overlap was quantified with the Morisita overlap index, and the top 40 clones per specimen were checked for overlap with the irAE. Entries here come from immuneACCESS through TCRdb and include only in-frame sequences with V and J called. Some clones fail to appear in such tables; in the studies checked, an unresolved V gene covers under half of the shortfall, and the cause of the remainder is unknown. The V and J calls and clone size were taken over from that table, and D and trimming were inferred from the DNA. The sample data list more than 7,000 clones, and 94% of these were observed just once. The ten largest clonotypes hold about 2.4% of the sample.

What the treatment or condition label conveys for this sample: nivolumab (PD-1 blockade) given before sampling. The DNeasy Blood and Tissue Kit was used to extract DNA from formalin-fixed paraffin-embedded specimens. On this clone itself: Its recognized antigen is unknown. No base qualities exist here, and no much larger clone lies one base off it.

Sequences were derived from lymph node tissue, sampled from a patient treated with anti-PD-1 therapy. This receptor was identified in a female donor with metastatic renal cell carcinoma. The chain employs TRBV2 and TRBJ2-5, with TRBD1 matching 7 junction bases. This receptor carries the CDR3 CASSDRGQYQETQYF. The bases are TGTGCCAGCAGTGACAGGGGACAGTACCAAGAGACCCAGTACTTC. The variable domain in full, with residues beyond the CDR3 obtained from the reference TRBV2 and TRBJ2-5 genes, is EPEVTQTPSHQVTQMGQEVILRCVPISNHLYFYWYRQILGQKVEFLVSFYNNEISEKSEIFDDQFSVERPDGSNFTLKIRSTKLEDSAMYFCASSDRGQYQETQYFGPGTRLLVL.